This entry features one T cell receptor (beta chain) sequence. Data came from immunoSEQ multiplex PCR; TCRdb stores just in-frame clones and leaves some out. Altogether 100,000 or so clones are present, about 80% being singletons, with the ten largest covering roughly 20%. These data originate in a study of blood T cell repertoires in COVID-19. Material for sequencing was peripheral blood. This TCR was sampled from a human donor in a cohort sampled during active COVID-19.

CDR3 in DNA: TGTGCCAGCAGCTCCGGGGGGTTTAACTATGGCTACACCTTC. Encoded protein: CASSSGGFNYGYTF. The chain carries TRBV7-2 and TRBJ1-2; perhaps TRBD1 as D (5 bases). V was cut by 4 bases and J by 1 base, with 10 bases left in between. The CDR3 is made up of 14 amino acids. In germline, CDR1 is SGHTA, CDR2 FQGNSA.